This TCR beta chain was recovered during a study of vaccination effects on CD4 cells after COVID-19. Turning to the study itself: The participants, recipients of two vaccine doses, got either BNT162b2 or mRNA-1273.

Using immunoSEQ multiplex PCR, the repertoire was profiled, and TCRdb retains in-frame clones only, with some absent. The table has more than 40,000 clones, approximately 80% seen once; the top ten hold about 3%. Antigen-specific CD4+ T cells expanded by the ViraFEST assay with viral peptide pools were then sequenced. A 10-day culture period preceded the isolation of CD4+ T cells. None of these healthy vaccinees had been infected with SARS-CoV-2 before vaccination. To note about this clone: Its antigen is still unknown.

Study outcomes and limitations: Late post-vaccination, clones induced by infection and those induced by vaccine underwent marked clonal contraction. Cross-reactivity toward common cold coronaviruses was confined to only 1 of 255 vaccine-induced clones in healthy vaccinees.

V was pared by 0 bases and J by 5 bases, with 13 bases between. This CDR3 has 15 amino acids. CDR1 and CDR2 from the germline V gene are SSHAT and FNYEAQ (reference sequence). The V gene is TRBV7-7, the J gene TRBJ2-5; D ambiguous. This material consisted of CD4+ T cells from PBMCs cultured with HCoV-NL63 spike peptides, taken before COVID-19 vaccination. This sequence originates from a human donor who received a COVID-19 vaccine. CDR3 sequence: CASSLAFGSWETQYF. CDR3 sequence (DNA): TGTGCCAGCAGCTTAGCGTTCGGTTCGTGGGAGACCCAGTACTTC.